The 29 T cell receptor beta chains given below trace back to one sample, sequenced in a study of shared clonotypes between healthy human individuals. Clones were sequenced by immunoSEQ multiplex PCR, and TCRdb holds only the in-frame ones, with some missing. The table shows about 700,000 clones, with roughly nine tenths occurring only once. Naive CD8 cells comprised CD45RO-negative, CCR7-positively selected cells, excluding terminally differentiated effector memory CD45RA+ cells. Material: naive CD8+ T cells sorted from blood. The origin of the receptors is a young man in good health.

The chain couples TRBV11-2 to TRBJ2-3; 12 bases are a match to TRBD2. The CDR3 length is 17 residues. Germline V gene data show CDR1 as SGHAT and CDR2 as FQNNGV. Losses at the gene ends were 1 base for V and 2 bases for J; bases not matched to a gene: 4. The CDR3: CASSLGLAGVHTDTQYF. The CDR3 nucleotides are TGTGCCAGCAGCTTAGGACTAGCGGGAGTCCACACAGATACGCAGTATTTT.

The chain is built from TRBV5-6 and TRBJ2-3; 9 nucleotides line up with TRBD2. Germline V gene lookup returns CDR1 SGHDT and CDR2 YYEEEE. V lost 1 base and J lost 2; bases outside the gene matches: 5. The CDR3 runs 16 residues. The CDR3 coding sequence is TGTGCCAGCAGCTTGCGGCTAGCGGGATCCACAGATACGCAGTATTTT. Residues: CASSLRLAGSTDTQYF.

CDR3 nucleotides: TGTGCCAGCAGCTTCAAAGCGGGGGACACCGGGGAGCTGTTTTTT. Amino acids: CASSFKAGDTGELFF. The chain has TRBV7-9 and TRBJ2-2, with 8 bases lining up with TRBD2. The CDR3 is 15 amino acids. CDR1 and CDR2 from the germline V gene are SEHNR and FQNEAQ (reference sequence). V shed 3 bases, J shed 3 bases, and the junction held 3 bases outside the gene matches.

V usage is TRBV27 and J usage is TRBJ2-3; TRBD1 is a possible D gene (5 bases). CDR3 size: 14 residues. Deletions cut 7 bases from V and 5 bases from J, with 16 bases between. In germline, CDR1 is MNHEY, CDR2 SMNVEV (reference sequence). The CDR3 reads CASTRQGSKDTQYF. CDR3 DNA sequence: TGTGCCAGCACACGCCAGGGTTCCAAAGATACGCAGTATTTT.

This clone was detected only a few times. The gene calls are TRBV10-1 and TRBJ2-7, with D possibly being TRBD1 or TRBD2 (5 bases each). Trimming shortened V by 3 bases and J by 1 base, and 10 bases separated the two germline ends. CDR3 length equals 14 residues. Germline V gene sequence: CDR1 WNHNN, CDR2 SYGVQD (reference sequence). The CDR3 here is CASSDSGPSYEQYF. The CDR3 DNA reads TGCGCCAGCAGTGACTCGGGACCTTCCTACGAGCAGTACTTC.

This chain connects TRBV7-9 to TRBJ1-2, with D perhaps matching TRBD1 (5 bases). The V end lost 2 bases, the J end lost 8 bases, and 15 bases lay between the germline ends. From germline, CDR1 is SEHNR and CDR2 FQNEAQ (reference sequence). The CDR3 is made up of 14 amino acids. CDR3 residues: CASSLIRTKGGYTF. CDR3 nucleotide sequence: TGTGCCAGCAGCTTAATCCGGACAAAGGGAGGCTACACCTTC.

The rearrangement links TRBV4-1 to TRBJ1-5; D remains unclear. The CDR3 length is 13 residues. The ends were cut back, 3 bases at V and 4 bases at J, with 7 bases in the middle. The germline CDR1 and CDR2 sequences are MGHRA and YSYEKL. In DNA, the CDR3 is TGCGCCAGCAGCCAGGGGTTGAATCAGCCCCAGCATTTT. It specifies CASSQGLNQPQHF.

V usage is TRBV9 and J usage is TRBJ2-7; D not certain. This CDR3 has 12 amino acids. The ends were cut back, 3 bases at V and 6 bases at J, with 10 bases in the middle. The germline V gene encodes CDR1 SGDLS and CDR2 YYNGEE. CDR3 DNA: TGTGCCAGCAGCGGCGCGAGAGGCGAGCAGTACTTC. Amino acid sequence: CASSGARGEQYF.

The chain is built from TRBV11-2 and TRBJ2-1; 14 positions agree with TRBD2. This CDR3 region has 16 residues. In germline, CDR1 is SGHAT, CDR2 FQNNGV. Unmatched junction bases numbered 6, after V lost 5 bases and J lost 6 bases. This CDR3 reads CASSRRTSGRINEQFF. The CDR3 DNA reads as TGTGCCAGCAGCCGACGGACTAGCGGGAGGATCAATGAGCAGTTCTTC. Full variable domain (rest looked up from reference TRBV11-2 and TRBJ2-1): EAGVAQSPRYKIIEKRQSVAFWCNPISGHATLYWYQQILGQGPKLLIQFQNNGVVDDSQLPKDRFSAERLKGVDSTLKIQPAKLEDSAVYLCASSRRTSGRINEQFFGPGTRLTVL.

The chain has TRBV27 and TRBJ2-7; TRBD2 matches at 12 bases. The V and J ends lost 5 bases and 5 bases, in that order; junction bases with no gene match: 4. The germline CDR1 and CDR2 sequences are MNHEY and SMNVEV (reference sequence). The CDR3 consists of 14 residues. CDR3 sequence reads: CASSTGLAGNEQYF. CDR3 DNA sequence: TGTGCCAGCAGTACCGGACTAGCGGGAAACGAGCAGTACTTC.

V is TRBV29-1 and J is TRBJ2-7; tentative D call: TRBD1 (5 bases). The CDR3 loop spans 14 amino acids. Germline CDR1 is SQVTM and CDR2 is ANQGSEA. V gave up 1 base and J gave up 4 bases, with 14 bases separating them. CDR3 sequence: CSVEGGPTLYEQYF. The DNA of the CDR3 is TGCAGCGTTGAAGGGGGCCCCACCTTATACGAGCAGTACTTC.

This chain joins TRBV18 and TRBJ1-5; possibly TRBD1 for D (5 bases). The CDR3 length is 16 residues. Between the trimmed V and J ends, which lost 0 bases and 7 bases, there was a span of 16 bases. Germline V lookup: CDR1 KGHSH, CDR2 LQKENI. The CDR3 coding sequence is TGTGCCAGCTCACCACCGGCCGGGCAGGACATACAGCCCCAGCATTTT. Translated: CASSPPAGQDIQPQHF.

The J gene is TRBJ1-5, the V gene TRBV29-1; 7 bases are a match to TRBD1. The CDR3 covers 13 residues. Germline V gene data show CDR1 as SQVTM and CDR2 as ANQGSEA. Trimming at V came to 6 bases and at J to 3 bases, leaving 5 bases not matched to a gene. The CDR3 DNA sequence: TGCAGCGTGGCCGGGACAGACAATCAGCCCCAGCATTTT. As protein: CSVAGTDNQPQHF.

The gene calls are TRBV29-1 and TRBJ2-1; D might be TRBD1 (6 bases). The CDR3 runs 12 residues. V lost 7 bases and J lost 5, with 12 bases in between. Germline loops: CDR1 SQVTM, CDR2 ANQGSEA. CDR3 amino acids: CSAGQIDNEQFF. DNA of the CDR3: TGCAGCGCGGGACAAATAGACAATGAGCAGTTCTTC.

This chain joins TRBV2 and TRBJ1-2, with 7 nucleotides matching TRBD1. The CDR3 has 15 residues. CDR1 and CDR2 (germline): SNHLY, FYNNEI. With V trimmed by 6 bases and J by 14 bases, 21 bases remained unmatched. CDR3 in amino acids: CASSGIMGQRRLGTF. CDR3 bases: TGTGCCAGCAGCGGCATTATGGGACAGCGGCGTCTTGGAACCTTC.

The chain recombines TRBV19 with TRBJ2-7; tentative D call: TRBD1 (6 bases). The CDR3 is 14 residues long. Germline-derived CDR1 and CDR2 are LNHDA and SQIVND (reference sequence). V lost 6 bases and J 5 bases, leaving 17 bases between the germline ends. In DNA, the CDR3 is TGTGCCAGTAGACCGGGACAAGGCATCAACGAGCAGTACTTC. Residues: CASRPGQGINEQYF.

The chain carries TRBV9 and TRBJ2-1, with 9 bases fitting TRBD1. The germline V gene encodes CDR1 SGDLS and CDR2 YYNGEE. The V segment lost 4 bases and the J segment 5 bases; nucleotides outside the gene matches: 7. The CDR3 sequence is 15 residues long. The CDR3 DNA sequence: TGTGCCAGCAGCCAAGGACAGGGGAGGAACAATGAGCAGTTCTTC. This translates into CASSQGQGRNNEQFF.

This rearrangement joins TRBV5-4 to TRBJ2-7, with D possibly called TRBD1 or TRBD2 (5 bases each). CDR1 is SGHNT and CDR2 is YYREEE in the germline V gene (reference sequence). The CDR3 spans 15 residues. V was shortened by 4 bases and J by 5 bases, with 19 bases between the two germline ends. This CDR3 reads CASSLGGDGFHEQYF. For the CDR3, the DNA is TGTGCCAGCAGCCTGGGTGGGGACGGATTCCACGAGCAGTACTTC.

The chain links TRBV7-9 to TRBJ2-5; 8 bases line up with TRBD2. This CDR3 has 14 amino acids. J lost 5 bases, V lost 5 bases, and 7 bases had no gene match. The V gene's germline CDR1 is SEHNR and CDR2 FQNEAQ (reference sequence). The CDR3 DNA reads TGTGCCAGCAGCGGCGGGAGGCGGGGGGAGACCCAGTACTTC. Its protein is CASSGGRRGETQYF.

The rearrangement joins TRBV7-6 to TRBJ2-1; D gene ambiguous. V was shortened by 5 bases and J by 4 bases, with 18 bases between the two germline ends. Germline V CDR1 and CDR2: SGHVS, FNYEAQ. This CDR3 is built from 16 residues. The CDR3, as DNA: TGTGCCAGCAGCCTTACATGGGCGGAAAGTTACAATGAGCAGTTCTTC. Protein sequence: CASSLTWAESYNEQFF.

The chain combines TRBV9 with TRBJ2-7; 7 bases map to TRBD1. V was pared by 5 bases and J by 4 bases, with 6 bases of the junction left unmatched. CDR3 size: 13 residues. In germline, CDR1 is SGDLS, CDR2 YYNGEE. DNA for the CDR3: TGTGCCAGCAGTAGACAGGGCGGGTACGAGCAGTACTTC. This gives the protein CASSRQGGYEQYF.

This chain joins TRBV9 and TRBJ1-1; the D is unclear. The CDR3 spans 16 residues. V lost 3 bases and J 8 bases, leaving 23 bases between the germline ends. Germline V gene sequence: CDR1 SGDLS, CDR2 YYNGEE. The CDR3 reads CASSGTQVWPVPEAFF. CDR3 sequence (DNA): TGTGCCAGCAGCGGAACCCAGGTTTGGCCCGTCCCAGAAGCTTTCTTT.

The chain combines TRBV10-3 with TRBJ1-3; no clear D gene. Trimming took 10 bases from V and 7 from J, leaving 23 bases between them. The germline gives CDR1 ENHRY, CDR2 SYGVKD. This CDR3 region has 15 residues. The CDR3 bases are TGTGCCACCAACTCCCGGACGACTCTGGACAACACCATATATTTT. Encoded protein: CATNSRTTLDNTIYF.

J is TRBJ2-5 and V is TRBV7-2; D gene unclear. V shed 1 base and J shed 5 bases, with 2 bases lying between them. Germline CDR1 is SGHTA and CDR2 is FQGNSA. The CDR3 loop spans 11 amino acids. CDR3 DNA: TGTGCCAGCAGCTTAGATGAGACCCAGTACTTC. Protein product: CASSLDETQYF.

The V gene is TRBV10-3, the J gene TRBJ2-5; perhaps TRBD2 as D (5 bases). V dropped 2 bases and J dropped 5 bases, with 9 bases sitting between them. This CDR3 contains 13 residues. The germline V gene encodes CDR1 ENHRY and CDR2 SYGVKD. This CDR3 is CAISEVARETQYF. Written as DNA, the CDR3 is TGTGCCATCAGTGAGGTAGCGAGGGAGACCCAGTACTTC.

The chain combines TRBV27 with TRBJ2-3, with D possibly TRBD2 on 6 matching bases. The V end was cut by 5 bases, the J end by 0 bases, with 18 bases between. Germline V lookup: CDR1 MNHEY, CDR2 SMNVEV (reference sequence). This CDR3 has 17 residues. This CDR3 is CASSGGASLRSTDTQYF. DNA for the CDR3: TGTGCCAGCAGTGGCGGGGCCTCCTTACGTAGCACAGATACGCAGTATTTT.

The J gene is TRBJ1-2, the V gene TRBV6-6; 9 bases line up with TRBD1. The V gene end was trimmed by 0 bases and the J gene end by 6 bases; junction bases not matched to a gene: 5. This CDR3 has 15 amino acids. Germline values: CDR1 MNHNY, CDR2 SVGAGI (reference sequence). This CDR3 is CASSYSQQGANGYTF. In nucleotides, the CDR3 is TGTGCCAGCAGTTACTCCCAACAGGGGGCTAATGGCTACACCTTC.

The gene calls are TRBV2 and TRBJ2-5; no clear D. CDR1 and CDR2 (germline): SNHLY, FYNNEI. The CDR3 is 13 residues long. The V end lost 10 bases, the J end lost 4 bases, and 16 bases lay between the germline ends. CDR3 DNA: TGTGCCACCCGTGGCGGTTTTGGAGAGACCCAGTACTTC. It encodes CATRGGFGETQYF.

The gene calls are TRBV15 and TRBJ1-4, with 7 bases matching TRBD1. The V gene's germline CDR1 is LNHNV and CDR2 YYDKDF (reference sequence). V lost 5 bases and J lost 0; bases outside the gene matches: 12. This CDR3 has 18 residues. The CDR3 nucleotides read TGTGCCACCAGCGGATACAGGGGCGGACTTGCAACTAATGAAAAACTGTTTTTT. Protein product: CATSGYRGGLATNEKLFF.